The 13 T cell receptor beta chains reported below all come from one sample, sequenced in a study of regulatory T cells in long-lasting Graves disease. Building the TCR beta libraries relied on iRepertoire HTBI primers, and CDR3 regions underwent Arm-PCR. TCRdb independently ran MiXCR on the multiplex PCR reads; one entry per CDR3 protein. The repertoire holds roughly 320,000 distinct CDR3 sequences, with 16% as singletons. As to time point: newly diagnosed GD, antithyroid drugs for less than 3 months. The TCR library used RNA extracted from PBMCs. The same data also went into a second study, on T cells in Graves' hyperthyroidism and ophthalmopathy.

The material sequenced was peripheral blood mononuclear cells (PBMCs), taken at new diagnosis, from a patient treated with antithyroid drugs. The receptor source for this set is a man aged 40-49 years with Graves disease.

With respect to this clonotype: Since a much larger clone is just one base distant, this may be a read error. The V gene is TRBV7-2, the J gene TRBJ2-3; 7 bases are shared with TRBD1. Germline CDR1 SGHTA, CDR2 FQGNSA. The ends lost 5 bases at V and 1 base at J; junction bases unmatched: 9. The CDR3 covers 16 residues. CDR3 sequence (DNA): TGTGCCAGCAGCCAGGACAGGAGAGAGGGCACAGATACGCAGTATTTT. Its protein product is CASSQDRREGTDTQYF.

This clonotype appeared many times. This chain links TRBV5-1 with TRBJ2-2, with D uncertain. CDR3 size: 17 residues. From germline, CDR1 is SGHRS and CDR2 YFSETQ. The V end was cut by 1 base, the J end by 0 bases, with 13 bases between. CDR3: CASSLMVYLANTGELFF. CDR3 DNA: TGCGCCAGCAGCTTGATGGTATATCTCGCGAACACCGGGGAGCTGTTTTTT.

This clonotype was counted at least ten times. The chain uses TRBV5-1 and TRBJ2-3; D not resolved. Germline loops: CDR1 SGHRS, CDR2 YFSETQ. The V end lost 1 base, the J end lost 0 bases, and 9 bases lay between the germline ends. This CDR3 contains 15 residues. The CDR3 DNA reads as TGCGCCAGCAGCTTGAGTGCGGCTAGCACAGATACGCAGTATTTT. This translates into CASSLSAASTDTQYF.

The genes are TRBV15 and TRBJ2-1; D not resolved. The V and J ends lost 0 bases and 2 bases respectively, with 11 bases between them. Germline values: CDR1 LNHNV, CDR2 YYDKDF (reference sequence). The CDR3 covers 16 residues. The CDR3 loop is CATSREVGDTYNEQFF. The CDR3 DNA reads as TGTGCCACCAGCAGAGAAGTAGGAGATACCTACAATGAGCAGTTCTTC.

This rearrangement joins TRBV20-1 to TRBJ2-3, with 8 nucleotides matching TRBD2. Per germline, CDR1 DFQATT and CDR2 SNEGSKA (reference sequence). The CDR3 consists of 17 residues. Unmatched junction bases numbered 13, after V lost 0 bases and J lost 5 bases. CDR3 sequence: CSARDAGRGESRDTQYF. The CDR3 DNA sequence: TGCAGTGCTAGAGATGCTGGGCGGGGGGAGTCCCGAGATACGCAGTATTTT.

This clonotype was counted ten times or more. The chain is built from TRBV4-2 and TRBJ2-1; D is unclear. Per the germline V gene, CDR1 is LGHNA and CDR2 is YNFKEQ. The CDR3 runs to 16 residues. The V gene lost 0 bases and the J gene lost 1 base, with 10 bases spanning the gap. As DNA, the CDR3 is TGTGCCAGCAGCCAAGATGGGCCCCAATCCTACAATGAGCAGTTCTTC. Protein sequence: CASSQDGPQSYNEQFF.

There are many counts of this clonotype. The CDR3 is CASSPQGGRRWENIQYF. In DNA form, the CDR3 reads TGTGCCAGCAGTCCTCAGGGGGGACGGAGGTGGGAAAACATTCAGTACTTC. This chain links TRBV28 with TRBJ2-4, with D possibly TRBD1 on 7 matching bases. Germline V gene lookup returns CDR1 MDHEN and CDR2 SYDVKM. Trimming took off 5 bases at V and 5 bases at J, with 22 bases between the two ends. There are 17 residues in the CDR3.

This clonotype occurred many times. This rearrangement joins TRBV20-1 to TRBJ2-7; 8 nucleotides align to TRBD2. CDR3 size: 16 residues. CDR1 is DFQATT, CDR2 SNEGSKA, per germline (reference sequence). With 5 bases clipped from V and 3 bases from J, the junction kept 15 bases outside the gene matches. CDR3 protein: CSAGDVLGTSFYEQYF. The CDR3 DNA follows: TGCAGTGCTGGGGACGTGCTCGGGACTAGTTTCTACGAGCAGTACTTC.

This clonotype was observed many times. The CDR3 nucleotides are TGCGCCAGCAGCTCAGGACCTGGTGCTGAGCAGTTCTTC. The encoded protein is CASSSGPGAEQFF. The chain employs TRBV5-1 and TRBJ2-1; D gene unclear. This CDR3 comprises 13 residues. The germline V and J ends were trimmed by 3 bases and 9 bases, with 13 bases remaining between them. Per the germline V gene, CDR1 is SGHRS and CDR2 is YFSETQ.

This clonotype was seen many times. The V gene is TRBV28, the J gene TRBJ2-2, with 8 positions matching TRBD2. Germline lookup yields CDR1 MDHEN and CDR2 SYDVKM. The V and J ends lost 11 bases and 4 bases, in that order; junction bases with no gene match: 18. The CDR3 has 17 amino acids. CDR3 in DNA: TGTGCCCATGGGTCCACGCAGCGGGGGCCGGGCACCGGGGAGCTGTTTTTT. This translates into CAHGSTQRGPGTGELFF.

This clonotype was found a few times. This rearrangement joins TRBV7-9 to TRBJ1-3; D is unresolved. Trimming removed 2 bases at V and 2 bases at J, with 10 bases between. The CDR3 is 15 amino acids. Looked up from germline, CDR1 is SEHNR and CDR2 is FQNEAQ (reference sequence). The CDR3 DNA reads TGTGCCAGCAGCTTAACCTTGAGTGCTGGAAACACCATATATTTT. Its translation: CASSLTLSAGNTIYF.

The chain combines TRBV5-1 with TRBJ2-5, with D maybe TRBD1 (6 bases). CDR3 size: 15 residues. Germline values: CDR1 SGHRS, CDR2 YFSETQ. V lost 2 bases, J lost 2 bases, and 13 bases lay in between. CDR3 residues: CASSFLQGPQETQYF. CDR3 nucleotide sequence: TGCGCCAGCAGCTTCTTACAGGGTCCACAAGAGACCCAGTACTTC.

This clonotype was seen many times. This rearrangement joins TRBV2 to TRBJ2-3; D is perhaps TRBD2 (6 bases). Trimming removed 6 bases from V and 1 base from J, with 8 bases in between. From germline, CDR1 is SNHLY and CDR2 FYNNEI. This CDR3 contains 13 residues. CDR3 amino acids: CASRWGGTDTQYF. The CDR3 region has the DNA TGTGCCAGCAGGTGGGGGGGCACAGATACGCAGTATTTT.